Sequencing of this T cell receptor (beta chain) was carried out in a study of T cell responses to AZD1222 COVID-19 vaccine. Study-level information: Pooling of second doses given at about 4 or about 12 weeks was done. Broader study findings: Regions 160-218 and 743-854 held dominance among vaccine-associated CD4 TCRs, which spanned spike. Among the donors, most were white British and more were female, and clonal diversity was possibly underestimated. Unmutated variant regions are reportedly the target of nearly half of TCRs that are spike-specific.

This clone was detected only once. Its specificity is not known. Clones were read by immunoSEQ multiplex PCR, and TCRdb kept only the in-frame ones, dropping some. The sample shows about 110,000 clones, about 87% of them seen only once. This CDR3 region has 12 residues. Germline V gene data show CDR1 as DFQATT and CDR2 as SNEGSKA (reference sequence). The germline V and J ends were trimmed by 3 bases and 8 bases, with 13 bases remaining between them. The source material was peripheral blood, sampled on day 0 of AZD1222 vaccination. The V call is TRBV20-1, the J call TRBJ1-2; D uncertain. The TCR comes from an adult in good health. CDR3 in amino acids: CSASLPAGGYTF. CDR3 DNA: TGCAGTGCTAGTCTCCCGGCGGGGGGCTACACCTTC.